This TCR beta chain appears in the sequencing data of a study of T cell changes during pregnancy in multiple sclerosis. This CDR3 has 13 amino acids. Per the germline V gene, CDR1 is MDHEN and CDR2 is SYDVKM. The ends were cut back, 5 bases at V and 7 bases at J, with 14 bases in the middle. The method was immunoSEQ multiplex PCR; TCRdb's version includes in-frame clones alone and lacks a portion of them. The sample yields approximately 70,000 clones, roughly 94% seen once. The chain employs TRBV28 and TRBJ1-1, with TRBD1 as a possible D gene (6 bases). The source material was peripheral blood, sampled in the second trimester of pregnancy. The TCR comes from a female donor in good health, enrolled as a control in a pregnancy study. The CDR3: CASSTQGRSEAFF. As DNA, the CDR3 is TGTGCCAGCAGTACACAGGGACGTAGTGAAGCTTTCTTT.